Below, 8 T cell receptor beta chains from the same sample are listed, as sequenced in a study of cytomegalovirus exposure and HLA in healthy donors. The PCR was carried out with 60 Vbeta primers and 13 Jbeta primers. Some clones are missing from TCRdb's copy, which holds only in-frame ones; the method was immunoSEQ multiplex PCR. The sample consists of about 120,000 clones, approximately 75% of them appearing once. The sequenced material came from PBMCs. All receptors derive from a man younger than 45 in good health and CMV-seronegative.

V is TRBV4-2 and J is TRBJ2-1; 8 bases fit TRBD2. V shed 2 bases, J shed 13 bases, and the junction held 7 bases outside the gene matches. The CDR3 consists of 13 residues. Germline loops: CDR1 LGHNA, CDR2 YNFKEQ. DNA of the CDR3: TGTGCCAGCAGCCAATACCCGGGACTAGATCAGTTCTTC. It translates to CASSQYPGLDQFF.

This chain links TRBV19 with TRBJ2-1; D possibly corresponds to TRBD1 (5 bases). This CDR3 region has 14 residues. V was cut by 10 bases and J by 4 bases, with 17 bases left in between. CDR1 is LNHDA and CDR2 is SQIVND in the germline V gene (reference sequence). The CDR3, as DNA: TGTGCCACCGACCAGGGTGAAGGTTACAATGAGCAGTTCTTC. Amino acid sequence: CATDQGEGYNEQFF.

V and J are TRBV11-2 and TRBJ2-3; TRBD2 matches at 7 bases. The length of the CDR3 is 16 residues. With 5 bases clipped from V and 3 bases from J, the junction kept 11 bases outside the gene matches. In germline, CDR1 is SGHAT, CDR2 FQNNGV. CDR3 coding DNA: TGTGCCAGCAGCGCCTTCGAGCTAGCGGAAACAGATACGCAGTATTTT. As protein: CASSAFELAETDTQYF.

The chain employs TRBV6-1 and TRBJ2-7; D may be TRBD1 (6 bases). Between the trimmed V and J ends, which lost 4 bases and 3 bases, there was a span of 13 bases. The germline V gene encodes CDR1 MNHNS and CDR2 SASEGT. This CDR3 is built from 14 residues. The CDR3 DNA sequence: TGTGCCAGCAGTGTCCCAGGGGCGTTCTACGAGCAGTACTTC. Its protein product is CASSVPGAFYEQYF.

The V call is TRBV11-2, the J call TRBJ1-4; D not certain. The germline V gene encodes CDR1 SGHAT and CDR2 FQNNGV. This CDR3 region has 17 residues. Trimming left V 2 bases short and J 1 base short, with 14 bases between. The CDR3 DNA is TGTGCCAGCAGCTTAACCGCCAACGGGGAAACTAATGAAAAACTGTTTTTT. Its protein is CASSLTANGETNEKLFF.

The chain recombines TRBV7-3 with TRBJ2-1; 7 bases align to TRBD2. In germline, CDR1 is SGHTA, CDR2 FQGTGA. The CDR3 contains 18 residues. With 2 bases clipped from V and 5 bases from J, the junction kept 15 bases outside the gene matches. The CDR3 is CASSLWGGAAGSHNEQFF. The DNA of the CDR3 is TGTGCCAGCAGCTTATGGGGAGGGGCTGCGGGGAGCCACAATGAGCAGTTCTTC. The entire variable domain, with the rest obtained from reference TRBV7-3 and TRBJ2-1, is as follows: GAGVSQTPSNKVTEKGKYVELRCDPISGHTALYWYRQSLGQGPEFLIYFQGTGAADDSGLPNDRFFAVRPEGSVSTLKIQRTERGDSAVYLCASSLWGGAAGSHNEQFFGPGTRLTVL.

The V call is TRBV5-1, the J call TRBJ1-2; D not resolved. CDR3 size: 14 residues. Trimming took off 0 bases at V and 1 base at J, with 7 bases between the two ends. The germline V gene has CDR1 SGHRS and CDR2 YFSETQ. The CDR3 loop is CASSLADINYGYTF. The CDR3 DNA reads as TGCGCCAGCAGCTTGGCTGACATTAACTATGGCTACACCTTC.

The gene calls are TRBV9 and TRBJ1-2; D is unresolved. Germline CDR1 reads SGDLS; CDR2 reads YYNGEE. The CDR3 covers 17 residues. The V gene lost 0 bases and the J gene lost 0 bases, with 15 bases spanning the gap. The CDR3: CASSVVTAGLANYGYTF. CDR3 nucleotides: TGTGCCAGCAGCGTAGTAACAGCAGGATTAGCTAACTATGGCTACACCTTC.